The present entry profiles one T cell receptor beta chain with its context. Its target is unknown. A junction boundary mismatches the germline segment, possibly from a read error. Per the germline V gene, CDR1 is MNHNY and CDR2 is SVGAGI (reference sequence). This CDR3 has 14 residues. Reverse transcription of 500 ng total RNA with a constant-region primer produced TCR beta cDNA. A slightly modified ARM-PCR protocol with three nested multiplex PCR rounds produced these TCR beta libraries. For 10 cycles apiece, the opening two PCR rounds ran with TRBV1-TRBV30 forward primers and a C-beta reverse primer. TCRdb re-called the multiplex PCR reads with MiXCR, one entry per CDR3 protein. Among fewer than 400,000 distinct CDR3 sequences, roughly two thirds were seen once, and the ten largest hold about 9.4%. Germline DNA was also extracted, with blood RNA taken from unsorted whole blood. The sample originates from a study of tumor-infiltrating lymphocytes in primary liver carcinoma. Study-level background: Tumor lesions were T1-T3 N0M0 and spanned roughly 4 to 11 cm. Study-wide results and caveats: Lower overlap was observed for tumor-adjacent and tumor-blood pairs relative to tumor region pairs.

The specimen was peripheral blood. This TCR was recovered from a man aged 35-49 years with primary liver carcinoma and hepatitis B virus infection. The rearrangement joins TRBV6-6 to TRBJ2-4, with D tentatively TRBD2 (6 bases). The CDR3 is CATSLGGAKSIQYF. The CDR3 coding sequence is TGTGCCACCTCTCTGGGGGGTGCCAAAAGCATTCAGTACTTC.